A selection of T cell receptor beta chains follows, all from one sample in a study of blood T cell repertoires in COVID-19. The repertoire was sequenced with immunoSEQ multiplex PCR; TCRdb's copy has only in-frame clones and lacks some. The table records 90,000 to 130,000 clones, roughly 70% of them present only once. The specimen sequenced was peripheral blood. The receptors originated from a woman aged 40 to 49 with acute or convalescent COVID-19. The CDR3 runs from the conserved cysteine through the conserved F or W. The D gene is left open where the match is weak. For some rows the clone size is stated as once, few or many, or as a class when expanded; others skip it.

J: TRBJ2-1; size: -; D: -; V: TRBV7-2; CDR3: CASSLAGPGRQFF; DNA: TGTGCCAGCAGCTTAGCTGGTCCCGGTCGGCAGTTCTTC
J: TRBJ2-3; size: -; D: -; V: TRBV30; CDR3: CAWSPGVGTDTQYF; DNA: TGTGCCTGGAGTCCAGGGGTCGGTACAGATACGCAGTATTTT
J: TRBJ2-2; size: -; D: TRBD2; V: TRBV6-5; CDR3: CATEAGVNTGELFF; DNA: TGTGCCACCGAAGCGGGGGTTAACACCGGGGAGCTGTTTTTT
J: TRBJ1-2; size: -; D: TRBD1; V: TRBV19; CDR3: CASSFQPGQGKGYTF; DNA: TGTGCCAGTAGTTTCCAACCGGGACAGGGAAAAGGCTACACCTTC
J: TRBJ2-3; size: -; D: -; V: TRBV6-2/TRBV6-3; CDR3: CASSLTEGALQYF; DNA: TGTGCCAGCAGTCTAACCGAGGGCGCACTGCAGTATTTT
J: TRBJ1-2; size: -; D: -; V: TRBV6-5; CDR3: CASRSGVDVGYGYTF; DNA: TGTGCCAGCAGGTCGGGGGTGGATGTTGGCTATGGCTACACCTTC
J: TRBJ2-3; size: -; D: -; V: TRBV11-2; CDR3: CASSLISGQTILDTQYF; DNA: TGTGCCAGCAGCTTAATATCAGGCCAAACGATTTTGGATACGCAGTATTTT
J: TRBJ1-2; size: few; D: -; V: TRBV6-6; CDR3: CASSYSIGGAQGYTF; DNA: TGTGCCAGCAGTTACTCCATTGGGGGGGCGCAAGGCTACACCTTC
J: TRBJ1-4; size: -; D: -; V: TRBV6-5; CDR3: CASSTAVLGEKLFF; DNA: TGTGCCAGCAGCACGGCGGTTTTAGGTGAAAAACTGTTTTTT
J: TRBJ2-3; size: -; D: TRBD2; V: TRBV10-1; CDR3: CASSESRGTSGGRTDTQYF; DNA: TGCGCCAGCAGTGAGTCGAGGGGGACTAGCGGGGGGAGGACAGATACGCAGTATTTT
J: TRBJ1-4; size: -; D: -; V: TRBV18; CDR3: CASSPDSANEKLFF; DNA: TGTGCCAGCTCACCAGACAGCGCTAATGAAAAACTGTTTTTT
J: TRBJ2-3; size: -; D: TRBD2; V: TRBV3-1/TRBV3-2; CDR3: CASSPTTLAGRAHF; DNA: TGTGCCAGCAGCCCAACTACTCTAGCGGGGCGGGCCCATTTT
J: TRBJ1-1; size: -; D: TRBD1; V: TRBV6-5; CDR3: CASSYGTGGGDTEAFF; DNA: TGTGCCAGCAGTTACGGGACAGGGGGTGGGGACACTGAAGCTTTCTTT